This is a list of T cell receptor beta chains from one sample in a study of prognosis after radiotherapy for stage I lung cancer. One entry per CDR3 protein results from TCRdb running MiXCR on the multiplex PCR reads. The sample has 20,000 to 25,000 distinct CDR3 sequences; roughly two fifths are singletons. Here the sequenced sample was PBMCs, taken before or after stereotactic body radiation therapy (not recorded which). Receptors originate from a donor over 45 with non-small cell lung cancer. Each CDR3 is given with its conserved first and last residue. Not all rows give a size; the values are once, few, many and, for expanded clones, a class.

TRBJ1-3 - TRBV2 CASRQGKGNTIYF
TRBJ2-3 - TRBV7-2 CASSRRKGAPDTQYF
TRBJ2-2 many TRBV7-9 CASSFIAGAVGELFF
TRBJ2-3 - TRBV24-1 CATSYPNGLAGTDTQYF
TRBJ1-5 many TRBV27 CASSFTFGGQPQHF
TRBJ2-7 - TRBV6-9 CASSVETSGSYEQYF
TRBJ2-5 many TRBV11-2 CASSLIPTGTGQETQYF
TRBJ2-7 - TRBV5-1 CASSLGTSGRFRYEQYF
TRBJ2-1 - TRBV5-1 CASSRFTSGSSYNEQFF
TRBJ1-2 many TRBV6-7 CASSPRTVSRNGYTF
TRBJ2-2 many TRBV19 CASSRRPGELFF
TRBJ2-7 - TRBV11-2 CASSLEGGSKYEQYF
TRBJ1-5 many TRBV5-5 CASSLAFYQPQHF
TRBJ2-3 - TRBV6-1 CASRDRGRSDTQYF
TRBJ2-1 - TRBV7-8 CASSLGWTSGRGSYNEQFF
TRBJ1-6 medium-sized TRBV27 CASSLIISGQYNSPLHF
TRBJ2-2 - TRBV29-1 CSVVSWAAGELFF
TRBJ1-4 many TRBV3-1 CASSQGTVNEKLFF
TRBJ1-5 - TRBV28 CASSTRRELGQPQHF
TRBJ2-7 many TRBV14 CASSQDRTSGYYEQYF
TRBJ1-2 medium-sized TRBV11-2 CASSLSPGQARGYTF
TRBJ2-3 - TRBV7-9 CASSFPQWEPITDTQYF
TRBJ2-2 many TRBV18 CASSYFGVPGELFF
TRBJ1-2 - TRBV27 CASSSPGGLGYTF
TRBJ1-5 - TRBV7-3 CASSNPGQGGNQPQHF
TRBJ2-7 - TRBV6-1 CASKEWERSSYEQYF
TRBJ2-2 medium-sized TRBV5-1 CASSLERVENTGELFF
TRBJ2-3 many TRBV19 CASSPGLALITDTQYF
TRBJ2-7 medium-sized TRBV28 CASSLSPSGRYEQYF
TRBJ2-1 many TRBV6-9 CASSSTSGSPDEQFF
TRBJ2-1 medium-sized TRBV5-1 CASSLGGYPPEDEQFF
TRBJ2-5 many TRBV7-3 CASSRGGFGETQYF
TRBJ2-7 - TRBV7-8 CASTYQRAGSTYEQYF
TRBJ2-2 - TRBV6-1 CATTGYGRERREYTGELFF
TRBJ2-7 - TRBV5-1 CASRLPRLAGFSHYEQYF
TRBJ2-4 many TRBV3-1 CASSQGTSAKAIQYF
TRBJ2-7 - TRBV6-1 CASSHNPTGGFDEHYF
TRBJ2-5 - TRBV12-3/TRBV12-4 CASSSHFGGGGEYQETQYF
TRBJ1-3 - TRBV6-1 CASSESLLKGNTIYF
TRBJ2-1 - TRBV9 CASVKTSGRSNDQFF
TRBJ1-1 - TRBV6-2/TRBV6-3 CASSPDRQNTEAFF
TRBJ2-1 many TRBV10-3 CAISQREGRGNEQFF
TRBJ1-1 once TRBV30 CAWRSDRRGEAFF
TRBJ2-7 many TRBV5-1 CASSPRGVGYEQYF
TRBJ2-1 medium-sized TRBV12-3/TRBV12-4 CASSLGQGFNEQFF
TRBJ2-7 many TRBV19 CASSISSGETYEQYF
TRBJ2-3 - TRBV2 CASSEAVRDGVDRSYTQYF
TRBJ1-6 many TRBV5-4 CASSLWQGRSPLHF
TRBJ2-1 many TRBV10-3 CATTRTDSYNEQFF
TRBJ2-3 medium-sized TRBV5-1 CASSFLDPSTDTQYF
TRBJ1-5 - TRBV2 CASSAQGAQPQHF
TRBJ2-2 many TRBV25-1 CASSEFRGDTGELFF
TRBJ1-2 medium-sized TRBV6-5 CASSSQGARGYTF
TRBJ2-5 - TRBV7-9 CASSWLAGDQETQYF
TRBJ2-1 - TRBV27 CASSLSTWGSGNEQFF
TRBJ2-7 - TRBV10-2 CASISAQTPWARLHEQYF
TRBJ2-7 - TRBV2 CASIYGIHAREQYF